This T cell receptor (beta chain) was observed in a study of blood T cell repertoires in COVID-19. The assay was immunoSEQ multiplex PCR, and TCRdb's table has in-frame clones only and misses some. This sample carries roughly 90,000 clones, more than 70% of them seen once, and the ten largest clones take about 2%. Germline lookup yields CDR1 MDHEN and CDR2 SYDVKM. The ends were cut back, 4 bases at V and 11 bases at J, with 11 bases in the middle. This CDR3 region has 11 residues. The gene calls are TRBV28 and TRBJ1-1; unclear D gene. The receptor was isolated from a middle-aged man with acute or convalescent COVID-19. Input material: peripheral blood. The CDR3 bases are TGTGCCAGCAGTTCCAACATGCGGGCTTTCTTT. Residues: CASSSNMRAFF.